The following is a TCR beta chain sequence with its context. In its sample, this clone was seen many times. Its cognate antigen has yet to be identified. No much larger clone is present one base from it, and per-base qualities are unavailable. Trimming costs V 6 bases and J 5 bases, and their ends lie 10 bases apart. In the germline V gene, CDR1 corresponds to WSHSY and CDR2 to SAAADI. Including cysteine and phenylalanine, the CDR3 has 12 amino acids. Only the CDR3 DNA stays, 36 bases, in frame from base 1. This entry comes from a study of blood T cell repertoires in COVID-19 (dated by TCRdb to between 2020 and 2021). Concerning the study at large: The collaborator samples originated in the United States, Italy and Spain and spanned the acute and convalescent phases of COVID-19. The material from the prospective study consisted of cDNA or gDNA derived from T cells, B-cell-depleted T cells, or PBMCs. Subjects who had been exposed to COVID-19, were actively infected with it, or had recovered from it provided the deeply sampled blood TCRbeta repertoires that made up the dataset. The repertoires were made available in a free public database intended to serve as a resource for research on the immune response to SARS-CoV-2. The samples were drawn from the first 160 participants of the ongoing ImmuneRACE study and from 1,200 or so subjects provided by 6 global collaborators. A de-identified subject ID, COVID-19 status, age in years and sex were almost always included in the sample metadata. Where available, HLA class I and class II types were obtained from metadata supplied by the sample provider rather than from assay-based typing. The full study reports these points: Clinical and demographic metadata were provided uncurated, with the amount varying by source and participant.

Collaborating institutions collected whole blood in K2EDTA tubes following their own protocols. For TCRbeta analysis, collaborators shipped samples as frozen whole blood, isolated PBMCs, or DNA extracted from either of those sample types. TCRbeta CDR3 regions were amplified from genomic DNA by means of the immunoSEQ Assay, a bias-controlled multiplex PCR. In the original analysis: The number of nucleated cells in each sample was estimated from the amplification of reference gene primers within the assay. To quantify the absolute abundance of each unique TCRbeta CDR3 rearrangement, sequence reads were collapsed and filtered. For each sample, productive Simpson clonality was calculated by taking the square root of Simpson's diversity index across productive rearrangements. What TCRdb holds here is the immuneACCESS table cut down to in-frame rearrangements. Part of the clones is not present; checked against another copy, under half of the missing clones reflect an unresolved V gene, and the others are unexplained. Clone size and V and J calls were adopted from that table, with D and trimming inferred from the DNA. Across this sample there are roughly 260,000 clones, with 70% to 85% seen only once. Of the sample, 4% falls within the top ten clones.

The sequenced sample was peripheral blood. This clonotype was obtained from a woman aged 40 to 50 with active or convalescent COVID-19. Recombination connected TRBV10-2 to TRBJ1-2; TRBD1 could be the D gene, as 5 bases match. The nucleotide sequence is TGCGCCAGCAGGAGAGACAGTTATGGCTACACCTTC. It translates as CASRRDSYGYTF.